These 21 T cell receptor beta chains share one sample of origin, sequenced in a study of cytomegalovirus exposure and HLA in healthy donors. Both 60 Vbeta primers and 13 Jbeta primers went into the PCR. The method was immunoSEQ multiplex PCR; TCRdb's version includes in-frame clones alone and lacks a portion of them. Among 180,000 or so clones listed, under 85% were seen once. Sequencing was carried out using PBMCs. These receptor sequences come from a female donor in good health and CMV-seronegative.

V usage is TRBV9 and J usage is TRBJ2-3; 7 bases fit TRBD1. The germline gives CDR1 SGDLS, CDR2 YYNGEE. Unmatched junction bases numbered 6, after V lost 0 bases and J lost 5 bases. The CDR3 extends over 15 amino acids. CDR3 sequence: CASSVAVQGRDTQYF. The CDR3 DNA follows: TGTGCCAGCAGCGTAGCCGTACAGGGGAGAGATACGCAGTATTTT.

This chain connects TRBV7-2 to TRBJ1-1; TRBD1 might be the D (6 bases). Germline V gene lookup returns CDR1 SGHTA and CDR2 FQGNSA. There are 14 residues in the CDR3. Trimming cost V 1 base and J 6 bases, with 12 bases left between them. CDR3 bases: TGTGCCAGCAGCTTAGAAGGGGGAGACCCTGAAGCTTTCTTT. Its protein product is CASSLEGGDPEAFF.

The V call is TRBV11-2, the J call TRBJ1-1; 8 bases agree with TRBD1. There are 14 residues in the CDR3. Germline values: CDR1 SGHAT, CDR2 FQNNGV. The V and J ends lost 1 base and 3 bases, in that order; junction bases with no gene match: 1. DNA for the CDR3: TGTGCCAGCAGCTTAGTGGACAGGGACACTGAAGCTTTCTTT. As protein: CASSLVDRDTEAFF.

This clone was recorded a few times. V gene TRBV6-5 combines with J gene TRBJ1-6; D possibly corresponds to TRBD1 (5 bases). V lost 2 bases, J lost 7 bases, and 12 bases lay in between. CDR1 and CDR2 from the germline V gene are MNHEY and SVGAGI. The CDR3 is made up of 15 amino acids. CDR3 sequence: CASSYEGRGNSPLHF. The CDR3 bases are TGTGCCAGCAGTTACGAGGGCCGGGGGAATTCACCCCTCCACTTT.

Comments on this clone: Other DNA sequences of this sample code for an identical CDR3. The CDR3 reads CAWKRGTYNEQFF. The DNA for the CDR3 is TGTGCCTGGAAGAGGGGGACCTACAATGAGCAGTTCTTC. The chain combines TRBV30 with TRBJ2-1; D possibly corresponds to TRBD1 (6 bases). V gave up 4 bases and J gave up 2 bases, with 9 bases separating them. Germline assignment: CDR1 GTSNPN and CDR2 SVGIG (reference sequence). The CDR3 totals 13 residues.

This clone was observed a few times. The chain joins TRBV5-1 to TRBJ2-7; possible D gene TRBD2, 6 bases. This CDR3 is built from 15 residues. The V and J ends lost 4 bases and 2 bases respectively, with 16 bases between them. CDR1 and CDR2 (germline): SGHRS, YFSETQ. CDR3 nucleotides: TGCGCCAGCAGCCCGAGGGGCGGGGAACCCTACGAGCAGTACTTC. As protein: CASSPRGGEPYEQYF.

The gene calls are TRBV7-9 and TRBJ2-5; no clear D gene. With the DNA end fitting TRBJ2-7 better, the J assignment may be wrong. This CDR3 has 12 residues. Looked up from germline, CDR1 is SEHNR and CDR2 is FQNEAQ (reference sequence). For the CDR3, the DNA is TGTGCCAGCAGCTTACGATTTTACGAGCAGTACTTC. This sequence encodes CASSLRFYEQYF.

The V gene is TRBV7-3, the J gene TRBJ2-3, with 10 bases matching TRBD1. Trimming took 6 bases from V and 6 from J; bases not matched to a gene: 6. In germline, CDR1 is SGHTA, CDR2 FQGTGA. The CDR3 totals 14 residues. The DNA of the CDR3 is TGTGCCAGCAGGCCGGGACAGGGGCCCGATACGCAGTATTTT. Protein product: CASRPGQGPDTQYF.

The CDR3 spells CASSVTGFNQPQHF. The DNA for the CDR3 is TGTGCCAGCAGTGTTACAGGGTTCAATCAGCCCCAGCATTTT. The rearrangement uses TRBV25-1 and TRBJ1-5, with D tentatively TRBD1 (6 bases). The V gene lost 4 bases and the J gene lost 3 bases, with 10 bases spanning the gap. Germline V gene sequence: CDR1 MGHDK, CDR2 SYGVNS. The CDR3 runs to 14 residues.

This clone was counted between two and nine times. This sequence joins TRBV7-2 and TRBJ1-4; unclear D gene. Germline-derived CDR1 and CDR2 are SGHTA and FQGNSA. The CDR3 length is 16 residues. V was cut by 5 bases and J by 6 bases, with 19 bases left in between. This CDR3 reads CASSPERRSLDEKLFF. In DNA form, the CDR3 reads TGTGCCAGCAGCCCCGAACGACGGTCCCTAGATGAAAAACTGTTTTTT. Together with reference TRBV7-2 and TRBJ1-4, the CDR3 gives the full variable domain: GAGVSQSPSNKVTEKGKDVELRCDPISGHTALYWYRQSLGQGLEFLIYFQGNSAPDKSGLPSDRFSAERTGGSVSTLTIQRTQQEDSAVYLCASSPERRSLDEKLFFGSGTQLSVL.

This clone was counted a few times. V gene TRBV13 combines with J gene TRBJ2-7, with D uncertain. V was shortened by 3 bases and J by 1 base, with 4 bases between the two germline ends. Germline-derived CDR1 and CDR2 are PRHDT and FYEKMQ (reference sequence). This CDR3 is built from 12 residues. The CDR3 loop reads CASSLRSYEQYF. As DNA, the CDR3 is TGTGCCAGCAGCTTGCGTTCCTACGAGCAGTACTTC.

The rearrangement uses TRBV18 and TRBJ2-5; no clear D. The CDR3 has 14 amino acids. In germline, CDR1 is KGHSH, CDR2 LQKENI. The germline V and J ends were trimmed by 3 bases and 3 bases, with 11 bases remaining between them. The CDR3 coding sequence is TGTGCCAGCTCACCTGGGCAGGTAGAAGAGACCCAGTACTTC. Its translation is CASSPGQVEETQYF.

This clone was seen only a few times. V usage is TRBV28 and J usage is TRBJ2-1, with 8 bases matching TRBD2. J gave up 9 bases and V 4 bases, and 11 bases lay outside the gene matches. The V gene's germline CDR1 is MDHEN and CDR2 SYDVKM. This CDR3 has 15 amino acids. CDR3 protein: CASSYPGLVRGEQFF. In DNA form, the CDR3 reads TGTGCCAGCAGTTACCCGGGACTAGTCAGGGGTGAGCAGTTCTTC.

The V call is TRBV19, the J call TRBJ2-3; D is perhaps TRBD1 (6 bases). The CDR3 loop spans 14 amino acids. V was cut by 7 bases and J by 2 bases, with 13 bases left in between. Germline-derived CDR1 and CDR2 are LNHDA and SQIVND (reference sequence). CDR3 protein: CASIRTAHTDTQYF. In nucleotides, the CDR3 is TGTGCCAGTATCCGGACAGCTCACACAGATACGCAGTATTTT. The full variable domain, in which reference TRBV19 and TRBJ2-3 provide the parts outside the CDR3, is DGGITQSPKYLFRKEGQNVTLSCEQNLNHDAMYWYRQDPGQGLRLIYYSQIVNDFQKGDIAEGYSVSREKKESFPLTVTSAQKNPTAFYLCASIRTAHTDTQYFGPGTRLTVL.

The chain recombines TRBV4-1 with TRBJ2-3; the match to TRBD2 covers 7 bases. The J segment lost 0 bases and the V segment lost 3 bases, leaving 3 bases of the junction unmatched. This CDR3 contains 15 residues. Per the germline V gene, CDR1 is MGHRA and CDR2 is YSYEKL. The CDR3 sequence: CASSQGTTSTDTQYF. The DNA of the CDR3 is TGCGCCAGCAGCCAGGGGACTACAAGCACAGATACGCAGTATTTT.

The chain uses TRBV28 and TRBJ1-3; a possible D gene is TRBD1 (5 bases). Germline V gene data show CDR1 as MDHEN and CDR2 as SYDVKM. The CDR3 totals 17 residues. With 3 bases removed from V and 0 bases from J, the gap between germline ends came to 15 bases. The CDR3 loop reads CASSFFRQTSSGNTIYF. The DNA of the CDR3 is TGTGCCAGCAGTTTTTTCAGACAGACAAGCTCTGGAAACACCATATATTTT. Drawing the rest from reference TRBV28 and TRBJ1-3, the complete variable domain is DVKVTQSSRYLVKRTGEKVFLECVQDMDHENMFWYRQDPGLGLRLIYFSYDVKMKEKGDIPEGYSVSREKKERFSLILESASTNQTSMYLCASSFFRQTSSGNTIYFGEGSWLTVV.

The chain combines TRBV18 with TRBJ2-6; D might be TRBD2 (5 bases). This CDR3 contains 15 residues. Trimming removed 3 bases from V and 2 bases from J, with 8 bases in between. CDR1 KGHSH and CDR2 LQKENI come from the germline V gene. This CDR3 reads CASSPQEAGANVLTF. The CDR3 DNA reads as TGTGCCAGCTCACCCCAGGAGGCTGGGGCCAACGTCCTGACTTTC.

Turning to this clone: Within the sample, other DNA sequences also encode this same CDR3. V is TRBV5-4 and J is TRBJ2-7, with a weak D call TRBD2 (6 bases). Germline V gene lookup returns CDR1 SGHNT and CDR2 YYREEE (reference sequence). V lost 7 bases, J lost 3 bases, and 23 bases lay in between. The CDR3 consists of 16 residues. The CDR3 DNA is TGTGCCAGCGCGCCGGGTATTCTCGGGGGACGCTACGAGCAGTACTTC. It is translated as CASAPGILGGRYEQYF.

The V gene is TRBV7-9, the J gene TRBJ2-1, with 15 bases matching TRBD2. The CDR3 is 17 residues long. J lost 7 bases, V lost 1 base, and 5 bases had no gene match. Germline values: CDR1 SEHNR, CDR2 FQNEAQ (reference sequence). The CDR3 protein is CASSLGTGTSGRNEQFF. The CDR3, as DNA: TGTGCCAGCAGCTTAGGGACCGGGACTAGCGGGAGGAATGAGCAGTTCTTC.

The CDR3 coding sequence is TGTGCCAGCAAGAGGGGCAGGGGTAACTCACCCCTCCACTTT. It translates to CASKRGRGNSPLHF. The J gene is TRBJ1-6, the V gene TRBV27, with D perhaps TRBD1 (6 bases). The CDR3 covers 14 residues. The germline V gene encodes CDR1 MNHEY and CDR2 SMNVEV (reference sequence). V lost 7 bases, J lost 10 bases, and 17 bases lay in between.

CDR3 in DNA: TGTGCCAGCAGTCCGTCAGGGGGTACTGAAGCTTTCTTT. This gives the protein CASSPSGGTEAFF. V is TRBV2 and J is TRBJ1-1, with TRBD1 identical over 7 bases. The CDR3 is made up of 13 amino acids. The germline V gene has CDR1 SNHLY and CDR2 FYNNEI. V shed 5 bases, J shed 5 bases, and the junction held 5 bases outside the gene matches. The full variable domain, completed using reference TRBV2 and TRBJ1-1, is EPEVTQTPSHQVTQMGQEVILRCVPISNHLYFYWYRQILGQKVEFLVSFYNNEISEKSEIFDDQFSVERPDGSNFTLKIRSTKLEDSAMYFCASSPSGGTEAFFGQGTRLTVV.